This TCR beta chain was identified during a study of response to subunit inactivated influenza vaccine. TCRdb re-analysed the RT-PCR reads in MiXCR, keeping a single row per CDR3 protein. Counted here are a few hundred thousand distinct CDR3 sequences, 21% occurring once; the ten biggest clones make up roughly 10%. The CDR3 covers 13 residues. Germline CDR1 reads MDHEN; CDR2 reads SYDVKM. The V end lost 2 bases, the J end lost 8 bases, and 12 bases lay between the germline ends. This clonotype came up a few times. This chain joins TRBV28 and TRBJ1-2; no definite D call. This specimen consisted of PBMCs from blood, obtained 21 months after vaccination. The sequence was collected from a man aged 50 to 75 who received an inactivated influenza vaccine. The CDR3 DNA sequence: TGTGCCAGCAGTTTAGGGCTCATCAGGGGCTACACCTTC. It codes for CASSLGLIRGYTF.